A selection of T cell receptor beta chains follows, all from one sample in a study of blood T cell repertoires in COVID-19. The method was immunoSEQ multiplex PCR; TCRdb's version includes in-frame clones alone and lacks a portion of them. The sample includes 390,000 or so clones, 85% to 90% seen only once; the top ten take roughly 10%. Sequenced: PBMCs or T cells enriched from blood (not recorded which). The receptors originated from a woman aged 45-60 years who had recovered from COVID-19. Each CDR3 is given with its conserved first and last residue. A D gene is named only where the DNA matches it firmly. Not all rows give a size; the values are once, few, many and, for expanded clones, a class.

J | D | size | V | DNA | CDR3
TRBJ2-7 | . | . | TRBV28 | TGTGCCAGCAGTTCTACCGGGACACCACTATACGAGCAGTACTTC | CASSSTGTPLYEQYF
TRBJ1-1 | . | . | TRBV9 | TGTGCCAGCAGCCCTAGATTGAACACTGAAGCTTTCTTT | CASSPRLNTEAFF
TRBJ1-1 | TRBD1 | once | TRBV4-1 | TGCGCCAGCAGCCACGGACAGGGCGAGACCAACACTGAAGCTTTCTTT | CASSHGQGETNTEAFF
TRBJ2-7 | . | . | TRBV5-1 | TGCGCCAGCAGCTTGACAGGGTTTAGCTACGAGCAGTACTTC | CASSLTGFSYEQYF
TRBJ2-5 | TRBD2 | . | TRBV29-1 | TGCAGCGTTGAATCCCGGGCTAGCGGAGAGACCCAGTACTTC | CSVESRASGETQYF
TRBJ1-2 | . | few | TRBV4-1 | TGCGCCAGCAGCCAAGTTGGCCAGGGTGCCTATGGCTACACCTTC | CASSQVGQGAYGYTF
TRBJ1-3 | . | . | TRBV3-1/TRBV3-2 | TGTGCCAGCAGCCAACTACAGGGTAAGGGGCCTTACTCTGGAAACACCATATATTTT | CASSQLQGKGPYSGNTIYF
TRBJ2-7 | . | . | TRBV24-1 | TGTGCCACCAGTGATAGACTACCACCCTACGAGCAGTACTTC | CATSDRLPPYEQYF
TRBJ2-1 | TRBD2 | . | TRBV30 | TGTGCCTGGTCGAGCGGGGGGGCCTATAATGAGCAGTTCTTC | CAWSSGGAYNEQFF
TRBJ1-1 | TRBD1 | . | TRBV6-5 | TGTGCCAGCAGGGGACAGGACACTGAAGCTTTCTTT | CASRGQDTEAFF
TRBJ2-1 | TRBD2 | . | TRBV6-2/TRBV6-3 | TGTGCCAGCAGTTACGCTAGCGGGACCTACAATGAGCAGTTCTTC | CASSYASGTYNEQFF
TRBJ1-5 | . | . | TRBV28 | TGTGCCAGCACTTTCGGCGGGTTTCAGCCCCAGCATTTT | CASTFGGFQPQHF
TRBJ2-3 | . | . | TRBV7-2 | TGTGCCAGCAGCATAACTAGTGAGGGAAAAGATACGCAGTATTTT | CASSITSEGKDTQYF
TRBJ2-6 | . | . | TRBV18 | TGTGCCAGCTCACTATACAGCTCTGGGGCCAACGTCCTGACTTTC | CASSLYSSGANVLTF
TRBJ2-1 | TRBD2 | . | TRBV19 | TGTGCCAGTAGGGCTAGCGGGGTTGAATTTAAGTTCTTC | CASRASGVEFKFF
TRBJ1-2 | . | . | TRBV7-9 | TGTGCCAGCAGCCCGCGTGTTGGCTACACCTTC | CASSPRVGYTF
TRBJ1-5 | . | few | TRBV21-1 | TGTGCCAGCAGCAAAGTGAGGCCCGAACGAGGTAGCAATCAGCCCCAGCATTTT | CASSKVRPERGSNQPQHF
TRBJ2-7 | . | . | TRBV3-1/TRBV3-2 | TGTGCCAGCAGCCAATATCAGGGTTCCGAGCAGTACTTC | CASSQYQGSEQYF
TRBJ1-1 | . | . | TRBV19 | TGTGCCAGTAGTATGGGCGGGGAGGTCACTGAAGCTTTCTTT | CASSMGGEVTEAFF
TRBJ1-5 | . | . | TRBV2 | TGTGCCAGCAGTTCTACGCAGCCCCAGCATTTT | CASSSTQPQHF
TRBJ1-2 | TRBD1 | . | TRBV12-3/TRBV12-4 | TGTGCCAGCAGTTTCAGGGGGACCTATGGCTACACCTTC | CASSFRGTYGYTF
TRBJ1-5 | . | . | TRBV20-1 | TGCAGTGCTAGTACAGGGCCGGTTCAGCCCCAGCATTTT | CSASTGPVQPQHF
TRBJ1-1 | TRBD1 | . | TRBV2 | TGTGCCAGCAGCGACAGGGGGCTTGGCACTGAAGCTTTCTTT | CASSDRGLGTEAFF
TRBJ1-5 | . | . | TRBV4-1 | TGCGCCAGCAGCCAAGACGTGGAGAGCAATCAGCCCCAGCATTTT | CASSQDVESNQPQHF
TRBJ2-7 | TRBD1 | . | TRBV19 | TGTGCCAGTAGTATATCTATAATGCGACCGGGACAGGGATTTTACGAGCAGTACTTC | CASSISIMRPGQGFYEQYF
TRBJ1-4 | . | . | TRBV6-5 | TGTGCCAGCAGGGACGGGGGGTTTGGTGAAAAACTGTTTTTT | CASRDGGFGEKLFF
TRBJ1-2 | . | once | TRBV30 | TGTGCCTGGAGCCTCAAGGACAGCTATGGCTACACCTTC | CAWSLKDSYGYTF
TRBJ1-4 | . | . | TRBV5-6 | TGTGCCAGCAGCAAACCGACAGAAACAACTAATGAAAAACTGTTTTTT | CASSKPTETTNEKLFF
TRBJ2-7 | . | . | TRBV4-3 | TGCGCCAGCAGCCAAGACGCGGGCTTCTCCTACGAGCAGTACTTC | CASSQDAGFSYEQYF
TRBJ1-1 | TRBD1 | . | TRBV19 | TGTGCCAGCATACCCAGGAACAGGGGCGGTTCTTTTGGAGCTTTCTTT | CASIPRNRGGSFGAFF
TRBJ2-1 | TRBD1 | once | TRBV24-1 | TGTGCCACCAGTGCCCCCGAGACAGGGCCATACAATGAGCAGTTCTTC | CATSAPETGPYNEQFF
TRBJ1-1 | . | . | TRBV5-6 | TGTGCCAGCAGCTTGTCCAGGGTGCAGGGGAGACGAACTGAAGCTTTCTTT | CASSLSRVQGRRTEAFF
TRBJ2-3 | TRBD2 | . | TRBV2 | TGTGCCAGCAGTACTAGCGGCCCTAGCACAGATACGCAGTATTTT | CASSTSGPSTDTQYF
TRBJ1-2 | . | . | TRBV5-4 | TGTGCCAGCACCTCCCTGGCGGAAGGCTACACCTTC | CASTSLAEGYTF
TRBJ2-7 | TRBD1 | . | TRBV6-5 | TGTGCCAGCAGTTCTCCGACAGGGTCGTGGCACGAGCAGTACTTC | CASSSPTGSWHEQYF
TRBJ1-2 | . | . | TRBV10-3 | TGTGCCACCTTGGACAAGAACTATGGCTACACCTTC | CATLDKNYGYTF
TRBJ2-7 | . | . | TRBV19 | TGTGCCAGTAGTATCGGCAGGGTCAACGAGCAGTACTTC | CASSIGRVNEQYF
TRBJ1-6 | TRBD1 | . | TRBV28 | TGTGCCAGCAGTTTCCTCAGGGGGCAGCCCCTCCACTTT | CASSFLRGQPLHF
TRBJ1-3 | TRBD1 | . | TRBV10-3 | TGTGCCATCAGTACCGGGACAGGATCTGGAAACACCATATATTTT | CAISTGTGSGNTIYF
TRBJ1-4 | TRBD1 | . | TRBV12-5 | TGTGCTAGTGGACCGGACAGGGGGACTAATGAAAAACTGTTTTTT | CASGPDRGTNEKLFF
TRBJ1-6 | TRBD1 | . | TRBV28 | TGTGCCAGCAGTTTGTGGGCAGGGGGGAACTCACCCCTCCACTTT | CASSLWAGGNSPLHF
TRBJ1-2 | . | . | TRBV25-1 | TGTGCCAGCAGTGGGATACCGGGGTTGGGTGGCTACACCTTC | CASSGIPGLGGYTF
TRBJ1-5 | . | . | TRBV12-3/TRBV12-4 | TGTGCCAGCAGAGGGAGAGATCAGCCCCAGCATTTT | CASRGRDQPQHF
TRBJ1-5 | TRBD1 | . | TRBV28 | TGTGCCGCCGACAGGGTTAATCAGCCCCAGCATTTT | CAADRVNQPQHF
TRBJ1-5 | . | . | TRBV5-1 | TGCGCCAGCAGCTTGAACGGACAAGGCAATCAGCCCCAGCATTTT | CASSLNGQGNQPQHF
TRBJ1-2 | . | . | TRBV5-4 | TGTGCCAGCAGACAGGAGCCGACAGGTTTCTTCGGAGGCTACACCTTC | CASRQEPTGFFGGYTF
TRBJ1-3 | . | . | TRBV2 | TGTGCCAGCAGTGAGTTTTCGACAGTCCAATCCACCATATATTTT | CASSEFSTVQSTIYF
TRBJ2-1 | TRBD1 | . | TRBV5-8 | TGTGCCAGCAGCTTAAGGCAGGGGGCGTACAATGAGCAGTTCTTC | CASSLRQGAYNEQFF
TRBJ2-7 | TRBD1 | . | TRBV19 | TGTGCTAGTAACACCGGCGACAGGGGCGAGCAGTACTTC | CASNTGDRGEQYF
TRBJ1-5 | . | . | TRBV12-5 | TGTGCTAGTGGTTTGGGTCCGGATCAGCCCCAGCATTTT | CASGLGPDQPQHF
TRBJ2-7 | . | . | TRBV6-5 | TGTGCCAGCAGTCGGACTTTTTCCTACGAGCAGTACTTC | CASSRTFSYEQYF
TRBJ2-7 | . | . | TRBV7-8 | TGTGCCAGCAGATCCGTCCACGGGAGCTCCTACGAGCAGTACTTC | CASRSVHGSSYEQYF
TRBJ2-1 | . | . | TRBV20-1 | TGCAGTGCTAGTACAGGGCTAAATGAGCAGTTCTTC | CSASTGLNEQFF
TRBJ1-1 | . | . | TRBV19 | TGTGCCAGTAGTGCCCCACAGAAGAACACTGAAGCTTTCTTT | CASSAPQKNTEAFF
TRBJ1-2 | TRBD1 | few | TRBV28 | TGTGCCAGCAGGACTAGCGGGGACAGGAGTTTAGGGGGCTACACCTTC | CASRTSGDRSLGGYTF